Detailed here is one TCR beta chain. It has no known antigen specificity. No much larger clonotype is one base removed from it; base qualities were not supplied. TCRbeta CDR3 regions were amplified from genomic DNA by means of the immunoSEQ Assay, a bias-controlled multiplex PCR. On the authors' methods: Nucleated cell counts per sample were estimated from amplification of reference gene primers within the assay. To quantify the absolute abundance of each unique TCRbeta CDR3 rearrangement, sequence reads were collapsed and filtered. For each sample, productive Simpson clonality was calculated by taking the square root of Simpson's diversity index across productive rearrangements. Here the immuneACCESS table is served through TCRdb, limited to in-frame sequences with V and J called. Missing clones are a known gap in these copies; in checked studies unresolved V genes cover under half, and the rest lacks a known reason. Clonal size and the V and J genes are those of that table, whereas D and trimming came from the DNA. Here the sample has about 130,000 clones; approximately 70% occur a single time. The biggest ten clones account for 1.5% to 2% of the sample.

CDR1 and CDR2 are drawn from the germline V gene (reference sequence): LGHDT, YNNKEL. Trimming leaves V shorter by 2 bases and J shorter by 8 bases, with the junction holding 10 bases beyond the gene matches. The cysteine opens and the phenylalanine closes a CDR3 of 16 amino acids. Solely the CDR3 DNA is kept, with 48 bases framed from the first base. Collaborating institutions collected whole blood in K2EDTA tubes following their own protocols. For TCRbeta analysis, collaborators shipped samples in one of three forms: frozen whole blood, isolated PBMCs, or DNA extracted from either of those sample types. The data stem from a study of blood T cell repertoires in COVID-19 (dated by TCRdb to about 2020). In terms of the full investigation: Collaborator samples came from the United States, Italy and Spain and covered acute and convalescent phases of COVID-19. A freely available public database, intended as a resource for researchers studying the immune response to SARS-CoV-2, is where the repertoires were released. The material from the prospective study consisted of cDNA or gDNA derived from T cells, B-cell-depleted T cells, or PBMCs. Where available, HLA class I and class II types were obtained from metadata supplied by the sample provider rather than from assay-based typing. The samples were drawn from two sources: the first 160 participants of the ongoing ImmuneRACE study, and 950 to 1,500 subjects contributed by 6 global collaborators. Subjects who had been exposed to COVID-19, were actively infected with it, or had recovered from it provided the deeply sampled blood TCRbeta repertoires that made up the dataset. Nearly every sample came with metadata listing a de-identified subject ID, COVID-19 status, age in years and sex. The full study reports these points: The quantity of clinical and demographic metadata differed by source and by participant and was supplied without curation.

This TCR was sampled from a woman in her 70s with acute or convalescent COVID-19. Source material: peripheral blood. The chain couples TRBV3-1 (or the pseudogene TRBV3-2) to TRBJ2-2; 8 bases in the middle match TRBD1. The CDR3 sequence is CASSQILRGRSGELFF. The nucleotide sequence reads as follows: TGTGCCAGCAGCCAAATCCTCAGGGGGCGGTCGGGGGAGCTGTTTTTT.